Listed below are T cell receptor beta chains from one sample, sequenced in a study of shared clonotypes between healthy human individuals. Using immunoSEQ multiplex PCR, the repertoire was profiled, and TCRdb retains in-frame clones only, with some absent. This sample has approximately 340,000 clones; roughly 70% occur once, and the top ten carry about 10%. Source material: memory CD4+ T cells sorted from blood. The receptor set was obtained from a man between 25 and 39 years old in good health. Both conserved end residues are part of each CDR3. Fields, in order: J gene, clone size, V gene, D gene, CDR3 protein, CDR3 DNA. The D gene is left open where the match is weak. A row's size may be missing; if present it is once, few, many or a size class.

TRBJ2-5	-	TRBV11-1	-	CASSFGTAWETQYF	TGTGCCAGCAGCTTCGGGACGGCCTGGGAGACCCAGTACTTC
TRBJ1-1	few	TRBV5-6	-	CATRIMTASNTEAFF	TGTGCCACCAGAATAATGACGGCTTCGAACACTGAAGCTTTCTTT
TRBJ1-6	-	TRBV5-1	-	CASSIQGSNYNSPLHF	TGCGCCAGCAGTATTCAGGGAAGCAACTATAATTCACCCCTCCACTTT
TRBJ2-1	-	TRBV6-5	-	CASTNGPKQFF	TGTGCCAGCACGAACGGGCCTAAGCAGTTCTTC
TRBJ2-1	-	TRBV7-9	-	CASSSFYNEQFF	TGTGCCAGCAGCTCGTTTTACAATGAGCAGTTCTTC
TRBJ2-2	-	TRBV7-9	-	CASSPAGTALGGELFF	TGTGCCAGCAGCCCAGCCGGCACGGCTCTCGGGGGGGAGCTGTTTTTT
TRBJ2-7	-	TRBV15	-	CATSRDRAGAVEQYF	TGTGCCACCAGCAGAGATAGAGCAGGGGCTGTCGAGCAGTACTTC
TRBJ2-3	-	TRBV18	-	CASSPPMFPSTDTQYF	TGTGCCAGCTCACCACCTATGTTCCCTAGCACAGATACGCAGTATTTT
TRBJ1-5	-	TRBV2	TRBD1	CASGRGQGLFGNQPQHF	TGTGCCAGCGGCCGAGGACAGGGATTATTTGGCAATCAGCCCCAGCATTTT
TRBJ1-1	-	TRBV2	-	CASKSDRNTEAFF	TGTGCCAGCAAGTCCGACAGGAACACTGAAGCTTTCTTT
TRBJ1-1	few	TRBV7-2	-	CASSSYPTGGTEAFF	TGTGCCAGCAGCTCGTATCCTACGGGGGGCACTGAAGCTTTCTTT
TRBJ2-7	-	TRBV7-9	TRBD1	CASSLEGAGEQYF	TGTGCCAGCAGCTTAGAGGGGGCGGGTGAGCAGTACTTC
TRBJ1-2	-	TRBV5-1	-	CASSLETTGSSGYTF	TGCGCCAGCAGCTTGGAGACGACAGGAAGTAGTGGCTACACCTTC
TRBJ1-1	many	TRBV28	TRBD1	CASNFPGQVSTEAFF	TGTGCCAGCAACTTCCCGGGACAGGTATCCACTGAAGCTTTCTTT
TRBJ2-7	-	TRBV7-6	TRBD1	CASTPGQGRREQYF	TGTGCCAGCACCCCCGGACAGGGGCGTAGGGAGCAGTACTTC
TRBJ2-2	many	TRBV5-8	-	CASSLVQVGAGELFF	TGTGCCAGCAGCTTGGTACAGGTGGGCGCCGGGGAGCTGTTTTTT
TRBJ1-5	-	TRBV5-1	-	CASSLDGDKNQPQHF	TGCGCCAGCAGCTTGGACGGGGACAAAAATCAGCCCCAGCATTTT
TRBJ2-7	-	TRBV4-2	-	CASSPGDLVTEQYF	TGTGCCAGCAGCCCGGGGGACTTGGTAACCGAGCAGTACTTC
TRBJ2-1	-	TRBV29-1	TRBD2	CSVEGLAGNSYNEQFF	TGCAGCGTTGAAGGACTAGCGGGGAACTCCTACAATGAGCAGTTCTTC
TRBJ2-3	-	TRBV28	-	CASSLFPDFTSTDTQYF	TGTGCCAGCAGTTTATTCCCGGACTTTACTAGCACAGATACGCAGTATTTT
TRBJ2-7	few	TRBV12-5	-	CASGTGSSYEQYF	TGTGCTAGTGGCACAGGGAGCTCCTACGAGCAGTACTTC
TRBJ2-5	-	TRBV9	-	CASSVFGGGGQETQYF	TGTGCCAGCAGCGTATTTGGGGGAGGAGGCCAAGAGACCCAGTACTTC
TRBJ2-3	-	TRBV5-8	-	CASSLMGTDTQYF	TGTGCCAGCAGCTTGATGGGGACAGATACGCAGTATTTT
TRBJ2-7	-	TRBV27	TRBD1	CASSLSGQGPYEQYF	TGTGCCAGCAGTTTATCGGGACAGGGTCCCTACGAGCAGTACTTC
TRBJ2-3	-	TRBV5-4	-	CASSDLRATDTQYF	TGTGCCAGCAGCGACTTAAGGGCCACAGATACGCAGTATTTT
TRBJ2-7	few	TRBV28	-	CASRQTPYEQYF	TGTGCCAGCAGACAAACACCTTACGAGCAGTACTTC
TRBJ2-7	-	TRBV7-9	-	CASSSIAYEQYF	TGTGCCAGCAGCTCGATCGCCTACGAGCAGTACTTC
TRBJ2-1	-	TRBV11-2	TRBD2	CASSLFAGAVYNEQFF	TGTGCCAGCAGCCTCTTCGCGGGAGCAGTCTACAATGAGCAGTTCTTC
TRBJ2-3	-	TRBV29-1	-	CSVPVTDTQYF	TGCAGCGTTCCGGTCACAGATACGCAGTATTTT
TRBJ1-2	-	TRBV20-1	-	CSARGGYTF	TGCAGTGCTAGAGGTGGCTACACCTTC